This T cell receptor (beta chain) stems from a study of cytomegalovirus exposure and HLA in healthy donors (dated by TCRdb to 2017 to 2019). Background for the entire study: An earlier analysis of a few hundred of the donors reported about 280 Gb of sequence data and 117 million unique TCR beta sequences obtained from some 200 million T cells. All discovery cohort repertoires had been generated using a single sequencing platform. The study aimed to test whether cataloging public T cell receptors could reveal signatures of past pathogen exposure. Alongside the repertoire data, information on donor age, sex, ethnicity and CMV serostatus was compiled. An earlier analysis of several hundred of the donors applied high-throughput TCR beta sequencing to assess whether each TCR beta V gene segment acted as functional or pseudogenic. An early release that covered some 640 HLA-typed donors contained approximately 300 gigabases of sequencing data and 80 million or so unique TCR sequences. The number of typed donors differed by locus: about 620-640 for A, B, C, DRB1 and DQB1; some 500 for DQA1; fewer than 610 for DPA1; and some 430 for DPB1. Among approximately 370 genotyped donors of the cohort, an average of approximately 240,000 unique TCR beta nucleotide sequences was sequenced per donor, of which about 19% were non-productive. The study profiled the T cell repertoires of 550 to 700 subjects by immunosequencing and related them to cytomegalovirus serostatus. HLA typing included class I and class II loci at four-digit resolution. In addition to the first cohort of about 650 subjects, a separate validation cohort of approximately 110 different subjects was used. A later genetic analysis took genome-wide SNP genotypes for 398 of the 666 donors and used that subset as a discovery cohort. Several DR-DQ haplotypes were handled as single units for association and clustering because linkage in the cohort was strong. To study patterns of TCR occurrence, a later analysis re-analyzed previously published TCR beta repertoires from just over 650 donors and added high-resolution HLA genotyping. High-throughput TCR immunosequencing, statistical association of individual TCRs with disease status, and machine learning were combined to predict cytomegalovirus infection status. Of the 300 to 450 genotyped donors, 65% to 90% were placed in the genetic ancestry cluster associated with self-reported Caucasian donors. Rather than drawing on any new phenotypic data, the later analysis identified candidate immune exposures from TCR beta sequences and the way those sequences occurred across donors.

This clone was seen only a few times. Its antigen is currently not known. Base qualities were left out, and no much larger clone turns up one base away. CDR1 and CDR2 (MDHEN, SYDVKM) derive from the germline V gene. The CDR3 sequence holds 14 residues, the cysteine and phenylalanine included. Solely the CDR3 DNA is kept, with 42 bases framed from the first base. Germline trimming: 5 bases from V, 6 bases from J; junction bases outside gene matches: 10. Library method: the immunoSEQ multiplex PCR assay. A mixture of 60 forward primers for TCR Vbeta segments and 13 reverse primers for TCR Jbeta segments was used in the multiplex PCR. A multiplex PCR assay on genomic DNA amplified the CDR3 region of rearranged TCR beta genes. Amplified TCR beta libraries were sequenced as 87-base-pair reads on the Illumina HiSeq System. For the original study's pipeline: Across the 500 to 850 repertoires, a later analysis counted around 80 million unique TCR beta chains, roughly 11 million of which were shared by at least two donors. Raw reads were error-corrected and collapsed into unique sequences with a nearest-neighbor algorithm that merged closely related sequences to remove PCR and sequencing errors. Alignment of CDR3 sequences to IMGT reference sequences was used to assign V, D and J gene segments. Each retained sequence needed at least a six-nucleotide match to both a V gene segment and a J gene segment. A rearrangement counted as productive if the CDR3 had no stop codons and remained in frame with V and J, and every other rearrangement counted as non-productive. Following IMGT convention, CDR3 was defined as the stretch from the second conserved V-encoded cysteine to the conserved J-encoded phenylalanine. Sequences without an unambiguous match to a single V gene segment were excluded from the earlier analysis of about 600 of the donors. In an earlier analysis of more than 500 of the donors, a V segment was called functional when productive rearrangements were above 56.7%, and segregating when the standard deviation between donors exceeded 5%. A statistical classification framework was built for diagnosing cytomegalovirus status from the catalog of TCR beta chain sequences. A later analysis assigned V and J genes by comparing TCR nucleotide sequences with IMGT/GENE-DB human TR gene sequences. Using the TCRdist pipeline, a later analysis assigned CDR3 sequences along with most-parsimonious VDJ recombination scenarios. In a later analysis, each TCR beta chain was defined by its CDR3 amino acid sequence together with its V-gene family, and reads lacking a unique V-gene family were excluded. A later analysis removed 592 highly shared, low-generation-probability nucleotide sequences to deal with suspected cross-contamination and a sequencing artifact. In a later analysis, a clonal expansion index for each public chain was calculated from normalized within-repertoire ranks of inferred template counts. Generation probabilities in a later analysis came from a VDJ recombination model fitted to out-of-frame rearrangements, and those results were checked against IGoR. A later analysis scored TCR-TCR, TCR-HLA and TCR-CMV co-occurrence with hypergeometric tests, applying a repertoire-size bias correction to TCR pairs. False discovery rates were estimated in a later analysis by permuting HLA or CMV assignments 20 times. A later analysis grouped co-occurring TCRs with DBSCAN, adding TCRdist sequence similarity when clustering within HLA-allele-positive subsets. For co-occurrence clustering, repertoires with fewer than 30,000 or more than 120,000 public chains were excluded, along with four to six repertoires with anomalous nucleotide sharing. In its TCRdb copy, this immuneACCESS table keeps in-frame sequences only and misses some clones. Where compared with another copy, unresolved V genes explain less than half of these, and the others have no known cause. From that table come the V and J calls and clone size; the DNA was used to work out D and trimming. Counted in this sample were over 100,000 clones; approximately 72% of them appeared once. 1.5% to 1.9% of the sample rests with the top ten.

Study-wide conclusions, independent of this receptor: In a later analysis, TCR association rates were found to vary across HLA loci, with the most associated TCRs seen for DRB1 alleles and the fewest for HLA-C alleles. Assigning TCR associations to individual alleles was difficult when HLA alleles, especially DR and DQ, strongly co-occurred. This cohort had only TCR beta chains sequenced, and the lack of alpha or paired-chain data limited which features could be detected. Because HLA typing was missing for some donors at each locus, association tests included only the typed subset. Across donors, most TCR sequences were observed very rarely, whereas some public TCRs were present in many individuals. The 87-base-pair reads could not distinguish some IMGT-functional V segments, including TRBV6-2 and TRBV6-3, so those segments were excluded. A further reported finding was that TCR beta sequences accurately predicted the HLA-A and HLA-B alleles for most subjects in the first cohort. V-gene and J-gene trimming of TCR beta chains was associated with a missense DCLRE1C variant in a later genetic analysis, and the association was replicated in an independent cohort. The classifier was reported to diagnose cytomegalovirus status with high specificity and sensitivity in both the original and validation cohorts. In a later analysis, several top co-occurrence clusters were reported to appear linked to parvovirus B19, influenza, CMV and Epstein-Barr virus. In vitro tests confirmed that a few of the cytomegalovirus-associated TCR beta chains recognize cytomegalovirus antigens. In a later genetic analysis, fewer N-insertions in productive TCRs were reported among donors in an Asian-associated ancestry cluster than the approximately 670-donor mean. It was suggested by the authors that the approach could potentially be generalized to other disease states and immunological phenotypes. An earlier analysis of approximately 500 of the donors showed that most TCR beta V segments appeared in productive rearrangements either about 90% or about 30% of the time, which broadly matched IMGT annotations. A group of highly shared sequence variants was considered likely to be a technical artifact of the sequencing pipeline. The presence/absence analyses assumed that sequencing depth was roughly uniform across donors, and that assumption may not be true. In a later analysis, HLA-associated TCR beta chains showed more clonal expansion and lower generation probabilities than non-associated chains that were equally common. Because counts were too low, around 17 rarely observed V segments, including chromosome 9 orphons, were left out of the earlier analysis of 587 of the donors. Correlated functional status among segregating V segments might be attributable to linkage disequilibrium, but an unknown experimental factor could not be ruled out. At a false discovery rate of 0.05, a later analysis linked under 20,000 TCR beta sequences to specific HLA alleles. In the study, about 150 TCR beta chains were listed as associated with cytomegalovirus. For the cohort, immune exposure information was limited to CMV serostatus. In a later analysis, most CMV-associated TCR beta chains were found to appear HLA-restricted, with HLA associations seemingly driven largely by CMV exposure.

The cohort was made up of 666 healthy bone marrow donors. At the time of sampling, all cohort members were nominally healthy, though unrecorded immune exposures were likely present. The donor was CMV seronegative and was included in the group of 352 seronegative cohort members. A peripheral blood sample was collected from each donor, and TCR beta sequencing was performed on peripheral blood mononuclear cells. The Qiagen DNeasy Blood Extraction Kit was used to extract genomic DNA from the blood cell samples. The chain employs TRBV28 and TRBJ2-7; 7 central bases correspond to TRBD2. Material for sequencing was PBMCs. This receptor was obtained from a man between 18 and 35 years old in good health and CMV-seronegative. The DNA sequence is TGTGCCAGCAGTATCTATGACCCGGGGGGCGAGCAGTACTTC. This translates into CASSIYDPGGEQYF.